In its sample, the clone carrying this T cell receptor (beta chain) was seen a few times. Produced via immunoSEQ multiplex PCR; TCRdb's table is partial and in-frame only. The sample yields about 10,000 clones, over 80% seen once. Germline V gives CDR1 SEHNR, CDR2 FQNEAQ (reference sequence). V gave up 5 bases and J gave up 5 bases; unmatched junction bases: 11. The CDR3 length is 16 residues. The data were taken from a study of somatic mutations in cytotoxic T cells in rheumatoid arthritis. The chain carries TRBV7-9 and TRBJ1-1; 10 bases align to TRBD1. Sequences were obtained from CD8+ T cells sorted from blood. The TCR sequence derives from an adult with rheumatoid arthritis. The CDR3 region has the DNA TGTGCCAGCAGCGTTCCGGGACAGGGGTTCCAAACTGAAGCTTTCTTT. It codes for CASSVPGQGFQTEAFF.